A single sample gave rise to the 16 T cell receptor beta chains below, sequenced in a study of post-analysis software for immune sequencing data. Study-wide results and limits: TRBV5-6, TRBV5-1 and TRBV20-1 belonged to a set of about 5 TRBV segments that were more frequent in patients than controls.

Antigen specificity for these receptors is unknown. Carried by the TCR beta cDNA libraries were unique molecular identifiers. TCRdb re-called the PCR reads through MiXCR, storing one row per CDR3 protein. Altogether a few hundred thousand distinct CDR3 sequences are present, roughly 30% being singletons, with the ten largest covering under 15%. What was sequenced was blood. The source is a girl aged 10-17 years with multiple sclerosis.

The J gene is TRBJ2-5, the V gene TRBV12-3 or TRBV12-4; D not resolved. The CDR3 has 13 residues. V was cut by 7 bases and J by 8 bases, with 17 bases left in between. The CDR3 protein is CASTILGSGTQYF. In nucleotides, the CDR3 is TGTGCCAGCACAATATTGGGCTCAGGAACCCAGTACTTC.

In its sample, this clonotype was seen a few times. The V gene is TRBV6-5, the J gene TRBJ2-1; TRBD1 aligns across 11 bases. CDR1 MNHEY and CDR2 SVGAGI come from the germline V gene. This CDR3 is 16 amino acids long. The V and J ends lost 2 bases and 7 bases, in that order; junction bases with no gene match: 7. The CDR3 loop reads CASSYVGQGAANEQFF. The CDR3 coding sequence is TGTGCCAGCAGTTACGTCGGACAGGGGGCTGCAAATGAGCAGTTCTTC.

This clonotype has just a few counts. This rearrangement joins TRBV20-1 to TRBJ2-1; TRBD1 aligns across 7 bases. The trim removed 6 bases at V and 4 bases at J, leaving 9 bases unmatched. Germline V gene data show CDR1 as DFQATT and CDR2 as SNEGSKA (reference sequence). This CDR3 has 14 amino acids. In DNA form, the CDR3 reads TGCAGTGCGGAAACAGGGGCGCATTACAATGAGCAGTTCTTC. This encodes CSAETGAHYNEQFF.

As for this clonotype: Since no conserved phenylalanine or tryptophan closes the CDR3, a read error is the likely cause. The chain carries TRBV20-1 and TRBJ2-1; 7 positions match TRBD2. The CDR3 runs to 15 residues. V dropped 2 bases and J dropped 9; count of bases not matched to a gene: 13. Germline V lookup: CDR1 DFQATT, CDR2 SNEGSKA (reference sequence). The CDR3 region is CSARPPGEGGSEQFV. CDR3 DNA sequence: TGCAGTGCTAGACCACCCGGGGAGGGAGGGAGTGAGCAGTTCGTC.

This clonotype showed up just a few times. The CDR3 DNA is TGTGCCAGCAGCTTTAGGGGCGGGATCTCCTACTACGAGCAGTACTTC. Amino acid sequence: CASSFRGGISYYEQYF. The chain recombines TRBV11-2 with TRBJ2-7; TRBD2 might be the D (6 bases). This CDR3 spans 16 amino acids. V was clipped by 3 bases and J by 3 bases, with 18 bases between them. In germline, CDR1 is SGHAT, CDR2 FQNNGV.

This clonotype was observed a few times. CDR3 nucleotide sequence: TGCAGTGCCCTGACTAGCGGGAAACGAGATACGCAGTATTTT. This sequence encodes CSALTSGKRDTQYF. The V and J genes are TRBV20-1 and TRBJ2-3, with 11 bases identical to TRBD2. V shed 6 bases and J 5 bases; nucleotides not matched to a gene: 7. The germline gives CDR1 DFQATT, CDR2 SNEGSKA (reference sequence). The CDR3 has 14 residues.

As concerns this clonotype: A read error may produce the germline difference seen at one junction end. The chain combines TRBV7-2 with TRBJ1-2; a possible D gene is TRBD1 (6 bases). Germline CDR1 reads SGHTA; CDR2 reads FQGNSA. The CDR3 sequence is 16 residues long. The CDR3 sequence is CAGSLATGIYSYGYTF. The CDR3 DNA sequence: TGTGCCGGCAGCTTAGCCACAGGGATCTATAGCTATGGCTACACCTTC.

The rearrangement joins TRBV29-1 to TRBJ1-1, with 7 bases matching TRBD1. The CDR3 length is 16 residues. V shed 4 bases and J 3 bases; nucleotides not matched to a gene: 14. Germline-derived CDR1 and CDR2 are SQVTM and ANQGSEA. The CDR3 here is CSVVSIATGLDTEAFF. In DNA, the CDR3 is TGCAGCGTTGTTAGTATCGCGACAGGGTTGGACACTGAAGCTTTCTTT.

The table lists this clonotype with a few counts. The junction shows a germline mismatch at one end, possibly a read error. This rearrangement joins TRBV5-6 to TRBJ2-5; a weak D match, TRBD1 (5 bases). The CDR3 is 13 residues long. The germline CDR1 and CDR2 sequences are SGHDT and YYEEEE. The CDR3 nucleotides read TGTGCCAGCAGACCACAGGACGGAGAGGCCCAGTACTTC. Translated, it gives CASRPQDGEAQYF.

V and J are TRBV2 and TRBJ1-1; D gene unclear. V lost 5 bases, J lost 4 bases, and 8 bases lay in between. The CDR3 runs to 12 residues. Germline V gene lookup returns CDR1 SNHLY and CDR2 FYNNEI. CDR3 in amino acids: CASSLYSTEAFF. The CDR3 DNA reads TGTGCCAGCAGTCTCTACAGCACTGAAGCTTTCTTT.

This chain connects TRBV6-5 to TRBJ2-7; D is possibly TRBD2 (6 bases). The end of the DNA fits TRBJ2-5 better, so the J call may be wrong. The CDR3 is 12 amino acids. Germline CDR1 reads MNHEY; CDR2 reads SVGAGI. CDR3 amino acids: CASGTAQETQYF. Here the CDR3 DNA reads TGTGCCAGCGGGACTGCCCAAGAGACCCAGTACTTC.

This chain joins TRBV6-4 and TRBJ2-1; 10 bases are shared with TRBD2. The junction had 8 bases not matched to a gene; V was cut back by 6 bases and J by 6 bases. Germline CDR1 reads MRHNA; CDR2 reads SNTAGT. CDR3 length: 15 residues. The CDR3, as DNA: TGTGCCAGCAGGGGTTCTAGCGGGGGCTCCAATGAGCAGTTCTTC. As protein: CASRGSSGGSNEQFF.

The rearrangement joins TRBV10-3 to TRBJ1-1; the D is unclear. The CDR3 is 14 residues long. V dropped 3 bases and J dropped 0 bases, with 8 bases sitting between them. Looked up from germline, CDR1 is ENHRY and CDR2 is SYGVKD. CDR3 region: CAISDGRLNTEAFF. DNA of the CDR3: TGTGCCATCAGTGATGGACGGTTGAACACTGAAGCTTTCTTT.

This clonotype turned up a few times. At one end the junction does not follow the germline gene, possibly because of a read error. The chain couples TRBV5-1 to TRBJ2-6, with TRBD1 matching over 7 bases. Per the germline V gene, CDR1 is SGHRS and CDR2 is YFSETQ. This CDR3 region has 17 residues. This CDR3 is CASSLGQGVSGTNVLTF. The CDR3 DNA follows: TGCGCCAGCAGCTTAGGGCAGGGGGTATCTGGGACCAACGTCCTGACTTTC.

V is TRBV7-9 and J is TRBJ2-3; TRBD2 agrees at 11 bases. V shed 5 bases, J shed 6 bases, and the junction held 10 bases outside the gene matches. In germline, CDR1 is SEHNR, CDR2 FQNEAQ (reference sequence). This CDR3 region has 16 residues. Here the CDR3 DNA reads TGTGCCAGCAGCCGGCCGGGACTAGCGGTAGCGGATACGCAGTATTTT. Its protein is CASSRPGLAVADTQYF.

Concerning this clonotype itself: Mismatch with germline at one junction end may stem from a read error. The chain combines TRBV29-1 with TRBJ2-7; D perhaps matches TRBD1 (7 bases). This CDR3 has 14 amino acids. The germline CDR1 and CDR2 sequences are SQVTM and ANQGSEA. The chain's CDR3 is CSSKEGALSYERYF. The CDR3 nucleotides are TGCAGTTCAAAGGAGGGGGCCCTAAGCTACGAGCGGTACTTC.